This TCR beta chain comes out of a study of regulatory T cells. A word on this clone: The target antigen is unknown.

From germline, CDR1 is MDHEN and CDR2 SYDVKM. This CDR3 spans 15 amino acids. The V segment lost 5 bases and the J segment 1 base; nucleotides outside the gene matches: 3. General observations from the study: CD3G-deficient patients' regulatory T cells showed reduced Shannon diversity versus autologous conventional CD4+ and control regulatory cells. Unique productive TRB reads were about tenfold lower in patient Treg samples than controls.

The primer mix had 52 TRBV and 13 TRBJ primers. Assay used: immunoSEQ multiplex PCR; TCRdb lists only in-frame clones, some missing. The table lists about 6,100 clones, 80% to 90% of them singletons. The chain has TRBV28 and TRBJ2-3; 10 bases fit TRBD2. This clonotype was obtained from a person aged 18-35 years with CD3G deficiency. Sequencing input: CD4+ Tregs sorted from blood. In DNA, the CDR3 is TGTGCCAGCAGTACCGGACTAGCGGGCACAGATACGCAGTATTTT. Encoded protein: CASSTGLAGTDTQYF. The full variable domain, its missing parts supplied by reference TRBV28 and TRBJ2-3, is DVKVTQSSRYLVKRTGEKVFLECVQDMDHENMFWYRQDPGLGLRLIYFSYDVKMKEKGDIPEGYSVSREKKERFSLILESASTNQTSMYLCASSTGLAGTDTQYFGPGTRLTVL.